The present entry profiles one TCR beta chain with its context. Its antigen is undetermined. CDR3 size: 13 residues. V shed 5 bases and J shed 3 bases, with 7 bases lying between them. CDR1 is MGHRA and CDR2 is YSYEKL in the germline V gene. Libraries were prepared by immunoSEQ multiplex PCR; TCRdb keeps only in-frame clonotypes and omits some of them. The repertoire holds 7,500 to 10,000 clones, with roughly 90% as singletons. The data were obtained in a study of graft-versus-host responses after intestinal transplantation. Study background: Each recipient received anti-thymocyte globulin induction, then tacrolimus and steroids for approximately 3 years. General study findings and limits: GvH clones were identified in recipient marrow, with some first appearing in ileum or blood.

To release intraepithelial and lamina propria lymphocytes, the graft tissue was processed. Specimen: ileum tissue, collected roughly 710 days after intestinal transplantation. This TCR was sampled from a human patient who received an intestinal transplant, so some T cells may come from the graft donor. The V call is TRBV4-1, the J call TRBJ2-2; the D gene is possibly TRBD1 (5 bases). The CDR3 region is CASSDSYTGELFF. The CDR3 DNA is TGCGCCAGCAGCGACAGCTACACCGGGGAGCTGTTTTTT.